The clone carrying this T cell receptor beta chain was seen more than once but under ten times. Distinct nucleotide sequences in the sample also encode this CDR3. These data belong to a study of shared T cell receptors in the human thymus. Germline CDR1 is SGHTA and CDR2 is FQGTGA. The V end was cut by 1 base, the J end by 6 bases, with 10 bases between. The CDR3 runs 13 residues. This table comes from immunoSEQ multiplex PCR, and its TCRdb copy is limited to in-frame clones, with some not included. This table has 450,000 to 650,000 clones, around 82% appearing once. These data were likewise used in another study, on human thymus T cells.

Sequencing was carried out using thymocytes. This receptor was obtained from a boy in the first two years of life with a congenital heart defect. The chain carries TRBV7-3 and TRBJ2-7; unclear D gene. This CDR3 is CASSLRYSSEQYF. Here the CDR3 DNA reads TGTGCCAGCAGCTTAAGATACAGTAGCGAGCAGTACTTC.